The 6 T cell receptor beta chains below come from one sample, sequenced in a study of shared clonotypes between healthy human individuals. Only in-frame clones appear in the TCRdb table, and some are missing; sequencing was by immunoSEQ multiplex PCR. The repertoire holds hundreds of thousands of clones, with around 97% as singletons. Sequenced sample: naive CD4+ T cells sorted from blood. The sample's subset: CD45RA+ positively selected. These receptors all come from a woman in her twenties or thirties in good health.

The genes are TRBV7-9 and TRBJ2-4; no reliable D call. The CDR3 is 13 residues long. The germline V gene encodes CDR1 SEHNR and CDR2 FQNEAQ (reference sequence). V lost 1 base and J lost 6, with 7 bases in between. CDR3 sequence reads: CASSLDPGNIQYF. For the CDR3, the DNA is TGTGCCAGCAGCTTAGATCCGGGAAACATTCAGTACTTC.

J is TRBJ1-5 and V is TRBV4-2; 11 bases are shared with TRBD1. Germline V gives CDR1 LGHNA, CDR2 YNFKEQ. The V segment lost 3 bases and the J segment 0 bases; nucleotides outside the gene matches: 7. The CDR3 extends over 18 amino acids. The CDR3 spells CASSQGTGGAYSNQPQHF. In DNA, the CDR3 is TGTGCCAGCAGCCAGGGGACAGGGGGGGCCTATAGCAATCAGCCCCAGCATTTT.

The rearrangement joins TRBV19 to TRBJ2-7; 10 positions agree with TRBD2. Looked up from germline, CDR1 is LNHDA and CDR2 is SQIVND (reference sequence). Trimming at V came to 7 bases and at J to 3 bases, leaving 9 bases not matched to a gene. The CDR3 is 15 residues long. The CDR3 nucleotides read TGTGCCAGTAATTCCGGGACTAGCGAGGACTACGAGCAGTACTTC. Protein sequence: CASNSGTSEDYEQYF.

The chain is built from TRBV19 and TRBJ2-7, with D perhaps matching TRBD1 (5 bases). This CDR3 has 16 amino acids. Germline V lookup: CDR1 LNHDA, CDR2 SQIVND (reference sequence). The V end was cut by 1 base, the J end by 2 bases, with 15 bases between. The CDR3 protein is CASSIGPQGVAYEQYF. The DNA of the CDR3 is TGTGCCAGTAGTATAGGTCCGCAGGGTGTTGCCTACGAGCAGTACTTC.

The chain has TRBV15 and TRBJ2-3, with TRBD1 identical over 7 bases. This CDR3 is 16 amino acids long. V lost 0 bases and J lost 3; bases outside the gene matches: 6. Germline CDR1 and CDR2: LNHNV and YYDKDF (reference sequence). CDR3 nucleotides: TGTGCCACCAGCAGAGACAAGGGGGCAGGTACAGATACGCAGTATTTT. It encodes CATSRDKGAGTDTQYF.

The chain links TRBV5-1 to TRBJ1-4, with D unclear. Trimming removed 0 bases from V and 8 bases from J, with 8 bases in between. The CDR3 covers 13 residues. Germline CDR1 and CDR2: SGHRS and YFSETQ. CDR3 sequence: CASSLDPWEKLFF. Written as DNA, the CDR3 is TGCGCCAGCAGCTTGGACCCGTGGGAAAAACTGTTTTTT.